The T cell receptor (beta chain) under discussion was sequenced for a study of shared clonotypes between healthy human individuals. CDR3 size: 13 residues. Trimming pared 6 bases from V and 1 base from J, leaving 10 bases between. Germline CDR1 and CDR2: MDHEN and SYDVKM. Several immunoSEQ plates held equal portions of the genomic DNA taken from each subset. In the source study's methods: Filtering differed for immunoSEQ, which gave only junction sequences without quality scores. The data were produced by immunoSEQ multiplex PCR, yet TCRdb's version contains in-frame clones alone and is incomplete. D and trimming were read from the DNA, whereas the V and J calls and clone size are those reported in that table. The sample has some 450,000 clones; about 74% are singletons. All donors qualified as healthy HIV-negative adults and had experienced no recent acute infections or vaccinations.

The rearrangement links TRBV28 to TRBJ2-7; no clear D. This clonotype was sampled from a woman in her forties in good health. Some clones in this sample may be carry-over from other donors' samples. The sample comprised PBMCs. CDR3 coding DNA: TGTGCCAGCAGGCCGGACGAATCCTACGAGCAGTACTTC. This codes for CASRPDESYEQYF.